These 22 T cell receptor beta chains came from one sample sequenced in a study of identical twins. TCRdb used MiXCR to reprocess the 5' RACE reads, holding one entry per CDR3 protein. The repertoire holds roughly 350,000 distinct CDR3 sequences, roughly 10% seen once, with roughly 8.7% in the top ten. Sequenced material: naive T cells sorted from blood. These receptors came from a woman aged 45-65 years in good health.

Only a few counts were recorded for this clonotype. The chain recombines TRBV12-3 or TRBV12-4 with TRBJ2-1; the D gene is possibly TRBD1 (5 bases). With 1 base removed from V and 8 bases from J, the gap between germline ends came to 15 bases. This CDR3 has 15 residues. The CDR3 sequence is CASSLVGAKRHEQFF. The CDR3 DNA sequence: TGTGCCAGCAGTTTAGTTGGGGCCAAGAGGCATGAGCAGTTCTTC.

The chain links TRBV10-3 to TRBJ2-5, with D possibly being TRBD2 (6 bases). Germline V gives CDR1 ENHRY, CDR2 SYGVKD. This CDR3 contains 14 residues. The ends were cut back, 5 bases at V and 7 bases at J, with 17 bases in the middle. Written as DNA, the CDR3 is TGTGCCATCAGTACTCCGGGACTCTCGGGGACCCAGTACTTC. Its translation: CAISTPGLSGTQYF.

This clonotype was counted only a few times. This rearrangement joins TRBV30 to TRBJ1-5, with D tentatively TRBD1 (5 bases). This CDR3 comprises 13 residues. Germline assignment: CDR1 GTSNPN and CDR2 SVGIG (reference sequence). Trimming pared 1 base from V and 6 bases from J, leaving 10 bases between. CDR3 amino acids: CAWSAGGSQPQHF. The CDR3 coding sequence is TGTGCCTGGAGTGCGGGGGGAAGTCAGCCCCAGCATTTT.

Worth noting for this clonotype: A much larger clonotype is one base distant, so this may be a read error. The J gene is TRBJ2-2, the V gene TRBV12-3 or TRBV12-4; 7 nucleotides line up with TRBD2. The CDR3 runs 12 residues. As DNA, the CDR3 is TGTGCCAGCAGTTTATTCGGCGGGGGGCTGTTTTTT. It is translated as CASSLFGGGLFF.

The J gene is TRBJ2-1, the V gene TRBV7-3, with a tentative D call TRBD2 (6 bases). In germline, CDR1 is SGHTA, CDR2 FQGTGA. The CDR3 runs 12 residues. The V and J ends lost 4 bases and 10 bases respectively, with 11 bases between them. CDR3 sequence (DNA): TGTGCCAGCAGCTCCGGGACTCCGGAGCAGTTCTTC. Its translation: CASSSGTPEQFF.

This clonotype was detected ten times or more. The CDR3 loop is CSVSTAYSNQPQHF. The CDR3 region has the DNA TGCAGCGTGTCGACAGCCTATAGCAATCAGCCCCAGCATTTT. This rearrangement joins TRBV29-1 to TRBJ1-5; possibly TRBD1 for D (5 bases). Germline CDR1 is SQVTM and CDR2 is ANQGSEA. This CDR3 is built from 14 residues. V lost 6 bases, J lost 0 bases, and 12 bases lay in between. Based on the CDR3 plus reference TRBV29-1 and TRBJ1-5, the full variable domain is SAVISQKPSRDICQRGTSLTIQCQVDSQVTMMFWYRQQPGQSLTLIATANQGSEATYESGFVIDKFPISRPNLTFSTLTVSNMSPEDSSIYLCSVSTAYSNQPQHFGDGTRLSIL.

A few counts support this clonotype. The rearrangement joins TRBV29-1 to TRBJ2-2; possibly TRBD2 for D (5 bases). The germline gives CDR1 SQVTM, CDR2 ANQGSEA. CDR3 length: 12 amino acids. V was shortened by 6 bases and J by 5 bases, with 10 bases between the two germline ends. CDR3 coding DNA: TGCAGCGTCGAAAGAGGGACCGGGGAGCTGTTTTTT. It codes for CSVERGTGELFF.

The rearrangement uses TRBV23-1 and TRBJ2-5; 7 nucleotides match TRBD1. TRBV23-1 falls under the ORF class, with uncertain function. This CDR3 spans 16 amino acids. The junction had 8 bases not matched to a gene; V was cut back by 2 bases and J by 2 bases. The CDR3 DNA reads TGCGCCAGCAGTCAACTCGAGGGGGCGAGTCAAGAGACCCAGTACTTC. Encoded protein: CASSQLEGASQETQYF.

A few counts support this clonotype. The chain combines TRBV18 with TRBJ2-3, with TRBD2 identical over 9 bases. In germline, CDR1 is KGHSH, CDR2 LQKENI. The V segment lost 4 bases and the J segment 6 bases; nucleotides outside the gene matches: 17. This CDR3 comprises 18 residues. Here the CDR3 reads CASSRTSQAGGPVDTQYF. DNA of the CDR3: TGTGCCAGCTCACGGACTAGCCAGGCGGGAGGGCCTGTGGATACGCAGTATTTT.

The V call is TRBV20-1, the J call TRBJ1-1; D unclear. Germline V gene sequence: CDR1 DFQATT, CDR2 SNEGSKA (reference sequence). This CDR3 is 12 amino acids long. The germline V and J ends were trimmed by 4 bases and 2 bases, with 8 bases remaining between them. This CDR3 is CSAITENTEAFF. The DNA of the CDR3 is TGCAGTGCTATAACAGAAAACACTGAAGCTTTCTTT.

This clonotype showed up many times. The gene calls are TRBV21-1 and TRBJ2-7; the D call of TRBD1 is as the table states it, not checked on the DNA. TRBV21-1 is a pseudogene segment. The CDR3 is made up of 15 amino acids. The CDR3 DNA reads TGTGCCAGCAGCAAAGGATATACAGGGGGGTACGAGCAGTACGTC. Encoded protein: CASSKGYTGGYEQYV.

This clonotype came up a few times. The genes are TRBV5-1 and TRBJ1-2, with D possibly matching TRBD1 (6 bases). This CDR3 has 14 amino acids. Between the trimmed V and J ends, which lost 4 bases and 4 bases, there was a span of 14 bases. The V gene's germline CDR1 is SGHRS and CDR2 YFSETQ. In DNA, the CDR3 is TGCGCCAGCAGCCCGACAGGCGGTCCCTATGGCTACACCTTC. This sequence encodes CASSPTGGPYGYTF.

The chain employs TRBV6-1 and TRBJ2-3; TRBD1 matches 7 bases. This CDR3 comprises 15 residues. The germline V gene encodes CDR1 MNHNS and CDR2 SASEGT. Trimming took 3 bases from V and 5 from J; bases not matched to a gene: 8. The CDR3 here is CASSDGQEVGDTQYF. DNA of the CDR3: TGTGCCAGCAGTGATGGACAGGAAGTTGGAGATACGCAGTATTTT.

At least ten counts were recorded for this clonotype. This chain links TRBV20-1 with TRBJ2-1; the D is unclear. The V and J ends lost 6 bases and 1 base respectively, with 19 bases between them. Germline values: CDR1 DFQATT, CDR2 SNEGSKA (reference sequence). CDR3 length: 16 residues. CDR3: CSAPLGNWYSYNEQFF. The CDR3 nucleotides read TGCAGTGCCCCCCTGGGGAACTGGTATTCCTACAATGAGCAGTTCTTC.

The chain employs TRBV5-1 and TRBJ2-3, with 11 bases that match TRBD2. This CDR3 has 16 amino acids. J was trimmed by 1 base and V by 4 bases; bases with no gene match: 5. CDR1 is SGHRS and CDR2 is YFSETQ in the germline V gene. In DNA, the CDR3 is TGCGCCAGCAGCCCGACTAGCGGGATGGGCACAGATACGCAGTATTTT. Amino acid sequence: CASSPTSGMGTDTQYF. The full variable domain, its missing parts supplied by reference TRBV5-1 and TRBJ2-3, is KAGVTQTPRYLIKTRGQQVTLSCSPISGHRSVSWYQQTPGQGLQFLFEYFSETQRNKGNFPGRFSGRQFSNSRSEMNVSTLELGDSALYLCASSPTSGMGTDTQYFGPGTRLTVL.

The chain uses TRBV10-2 and TRBJ1-5; D remains unclear. CDR1 and CDR2 from the germline V gene are WSHSY and SAAADI. This CDR3 region has 14 residues. V lost 5 bases, J lost 5 bases, and 13 bases lay in between. Written as DNA, the CDR3 is TGCGCCAGCAGTCCCTCAGGTTTGGATCAGCCCCAGCATTTT. Protein product: CASSPSGLDQPQHF.

This chain uses TRBV9 with TRBJ2-1, with 8 bases lining up with TRBD2. The CDR3 is made up of 17 amino acids. Germline V gene lookup returns CDR1 SGDLS and CDR2 YYNGEE. After removal of 0 bases from V and 1 base from J, the junction contained 6 bases not matched to a gene. CDR3 in DNA: TGTGCCAGCAGCGTAGCTGTGAGCGGGAGTTCCTACAATGAGCAGTTCTTC. Translated, it gives CASSVAVSGSSYNEQFF.

This clonotype was picked up a small number of times. This sequence joins TRBV5-6 and TRBJ2-7; maybe TRBD2 (5 bases). The V end was cut by 1 base, the J end by 2 bases, with 10 bases between. Germline values: CDR1 SGHDT, CDR2 YYEEEE. This CDR3 has 14 residues. Here the CDR3 DNA reads TGTGCCAGCAGCTTGTGGACTCACGCCTACGAGCAGTACGTC. Its protein is CASSLWTHAYEQYV.

The rearrangement links TRBV5-1 to TRBJ2-5; D remains unclear. V dropped 5 bases and J dropped 4 bases, with 15 bases sitting between them. The CDR3 has 14 amino acids. CDR1 SGHRS and CDR2 YFSETQ come from the germline V gene. This CDR3 reads CASSDAIGLETQYF. CDR3 coding DNA: TGCGCCAGCAGTGACGCGATAGGGCTAGAGACCCAGTACTTC.

In this sample, this clonotype turned up a few times. The V and J genes are TRBV20-1 and TRBJ2-1; 8 nucleotides line up with TRBD2. The CDR3 is made up of 16 amino acids. Germline loops: CDR1 DFQATT, CDR2 SNEGSKA (reference sequence). The trim removed 1 base at V and 0 bases at J, leaving 5 bases unmatched. The CDR3 DNA follows: TGCAGTGCTAGAGGGCTAGCGGGCTTCTCCTACAATGAGCAGTTCTTC. Its protein is CSARGLAGFSYNEQFF.

There are a few counts of this clonotype. The rearrangement joins TRBV30 to TRBJ1-1; 7 positions match TRBD1. Germline CDR1 is GTSNPN and CDR2 is SVGIG (reference sequence). Unmatched junction bases numbered 4, after V lost 2 bases and J lost 1 base. CDR3 length: 14 amino acids. The CDR3 protein is CAWSPGQSNTEAFF. CDR3 nucleotide sequence: TGTGCCTGGAGTCCGGGACAGTCGAACACTGAAGCTTTCTTT.

This clonotype was seen repeatedly, ten times or more. This rearrangement joins TRBV6-6 to TRBJ2-1; D ambiguous. CDR1 MNHNY and CDR2 SVGAGI come from the germline V gene (reference sequence). The CDR3 loop spans 13 amino acids. V was pared by 5 bases and J by 3 bases, with 8 bases between. The CDR3 reads CASSQLLYNEQFF. For the CDR3, the DNA is TGTGCCAGCAGTCAACTCCTCTACAATGAGCAGTTCTTC.